Presented here are 5 T cell receptor beta chains from one specimen sequenced in a study of shared clonotypes between healthy human individuals. Profiling relied on immunoSEQ multiplex PCR, and the TCRdb table lists in-frame clones only, not all of them. Of more than 400,000 clones in the sample, 65% to 85% are singletons; the top ten hold roughly 13%. Sequencing was done on a sample of PBMCs. These receptors were taken from a woman aged 40 to 55 in good health. Some clones in this sample may be carry-over from other donors' samples.

The chain combines TRBV5-4 with TRBJ1-1; D may be TRBD1 (5 bases). V lost 0 bases to trimming and J lost 4 bases, with 19 bases between them. CDR3 length equals 17 residues. Germline V gives CDR1 SGHNT, CDR2 YYREEE (reference sequence). CDR3 amino acids: CASSLAPGGGRGTEAFF. Written as DNA, the CDR3 is TGTGCCAGCAGCTTGGCCCCGGGCGGGGGTCGGGGCACTGAAGCTTTCTTT.

Turning to this clone: With a far larger clone one base away, a read error is the likely cause. The chain joins TRBV5-1 to TRBJ2-2; D remains ambiguous. CDR1 and CDR2 from the germline V gene are SGHRS and YFSETQ. The germline V and J ends were trimmed by 5 bases and 7 bases, with 9 bases remaining between them. The CDR3 is 12 residues long. CDR3 DNA sequence: TGCGCCAGCAGGGTGAAAGGCGGGGAGCTGTTTTTT. This gives the protein CASRVKGGELFF.

The chain carries TRBV9 and TRBJ1-3; 9 nucleotides align to TRBD1. Looked up from germline, CDR1 is SGDLS and CDR2 is YYNGEE. J lost 1 base, V lost 7 bases, and 12 bases had no gene match. This CDR3 has 17 amino acids. The CDR3 DNA reads as TGTGCCAGCGGAAGCCGGGACAGGGTCTCGTCTGGAAACACCATATATTTT. This encodes CASGSRDRVSSGNTIYF.

This clone showed up just a few times. CDR3: CASSHPPGAMSNQPQHF. CDR3 DNA: TGTGCCAGCAGCCATCCTCCGGGGGCTATGAGCAATCAGCCCCAGCATTTT. The gene calls are TRBV7-9 and TRBJ1-5, with D perhaps matching TRBD1 (6 bases). This CDR3 is 17 amino acids long. Trimming took off 5 bases at V and 1 base at J, with 18 bases between the two ends. Germline V CDR1 and CDR2: SEHNR, FQNEAQ (reference sequence).

The genes are TRBV20-1 and TRBJ2-7; TRBD2 matches at 7 bases. Trimming took 6 bases from V and 3 from J; bases not matched to a gene: 2. The CDR3 sequence is 11 residues long. Germline assignment: CDR1 DFQATT and CDR2 SNEGSKA (reference sequence). CDR3 nucleotides: TGCAGTGCCCGGGGGGACTACGAGCAGTACTTC. Protein: CSARGDYEQYF.